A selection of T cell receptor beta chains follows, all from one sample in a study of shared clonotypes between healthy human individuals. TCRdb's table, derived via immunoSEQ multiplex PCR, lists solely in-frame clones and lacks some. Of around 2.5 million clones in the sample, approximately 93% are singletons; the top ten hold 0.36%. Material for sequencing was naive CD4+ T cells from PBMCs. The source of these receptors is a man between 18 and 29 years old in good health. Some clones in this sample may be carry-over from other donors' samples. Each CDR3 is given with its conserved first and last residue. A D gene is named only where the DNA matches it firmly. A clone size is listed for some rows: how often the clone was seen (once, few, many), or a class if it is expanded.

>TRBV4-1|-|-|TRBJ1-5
TGCGCCAGCAGTGTAGGAAGGACACCCGTCGGCAATCAGCCCCAGCATTTT
CASSVGRTPVGNQPQHF
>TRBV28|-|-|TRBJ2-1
TGTGCCAGCAGAGTTGGACCGTCCTACAATGAGCAGTTCTTC
CASRVGPSYNEQFF
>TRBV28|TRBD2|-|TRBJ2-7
TGTGCCAGCAGTTTGACCGGGACTAGCGGTAAGCAGTACTTC
CASSLTGTSGKQYF
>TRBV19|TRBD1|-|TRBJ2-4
TGTGCCAGTAGTAAGGGGGCGGCAGCAGCCAAAAACATTCAGTACTTC
CASSKGAAAAKNIQYF
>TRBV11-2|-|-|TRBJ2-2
TGTGCCAGCAGCCCTCTCAGCGTCTCGAACACCGGGGAGCTGTTTTTT
CASSPLSVSNTGELFF
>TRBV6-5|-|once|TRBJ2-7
TGTGCCAGCAGTTCCCCGGGGCAGACCTACGAGCAGTACTTC
CASSSPGQTYEQYF
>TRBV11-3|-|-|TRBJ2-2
TGTGCCAGCAGCCGATCCGGGGAGCTGTTTTTT
CASSRSGELFF
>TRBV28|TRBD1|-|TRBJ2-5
TGTGCCAGCAGCTATGGGACAGGGTTTGAAGAGACCCAGTACTTC
CASSYGTGFEETQYF
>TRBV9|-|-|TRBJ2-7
TGTGCCAGCAGCGTAGGAGGGGCGCGCGAGCAGTACTTC
CASSVGGAREQYF
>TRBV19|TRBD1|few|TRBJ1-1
TGTGCCAGTAGTCCGCAGGACAGGGGAGGCACTGAAGCTTTCTTT
CASSPQDRGGTEAFF
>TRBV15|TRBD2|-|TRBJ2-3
TGTGCCACCAGCAGGTCGAAACTAGCGGTCTACACAGATACGCAGTATTTT
CATSRSKLAVYTDTQYF
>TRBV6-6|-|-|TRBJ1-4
TGTGCCAGCAAACTGGGGCCTAATGAAAAACTGTTTTTT
CASKLGPNEKLFF
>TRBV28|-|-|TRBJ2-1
TGTGCCAGCAGCAGGAAGAGCTCCTACAATGAGCAGTTCTTC
CASSRKSSYNEQFF
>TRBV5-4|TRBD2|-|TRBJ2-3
TGTGCCAGCAGCTTGGGACTAGCGGGATCAGATACGCAGTATTTT
CASSLGLAGSDTQYF
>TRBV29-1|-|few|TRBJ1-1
TGCAGCGTCGTTTCCCGGCAGGGAGGCACTGAAGCTTTCTTT
CSVVSRQGGTEAFF
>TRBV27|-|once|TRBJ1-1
TGTGCCAGCAGTTTAAGGGGGGGAGTGGGGACCATGAACACTGAAGCTTTCTTT
CASSLRGGVGTMNTEAFF
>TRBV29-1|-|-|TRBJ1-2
TGCAGCGTTCAAAGCCCCTCGAGCTATGGCTACACCTTC
CSVQSPSSYGYTF
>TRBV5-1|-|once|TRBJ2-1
TGCGCCAGCAGCGCTGGGCAGCAGAGCTCCTACAATGAGCAGTTCTTC
CASSAGQQSSYNEQFF
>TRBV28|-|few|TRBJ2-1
TGTGCCAGCAGTCCCCGGAAAAGCGGCCCCCCTGAGCAGTTCTTC
CASSPRKSGPPEQFF
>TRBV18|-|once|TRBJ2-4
TGTGCCAGCTCACCTGATTGGGTAGCCAAAAACATTCAGTACTTC
CASSPDWVAKNIQYF
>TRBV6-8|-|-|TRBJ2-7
TGTGCCAGCAGTTACGATACCCTCATACTAGAGGGGAGCTCCTACGAGCAGTACTTC
CASSYDTLILEGSSYEQYF
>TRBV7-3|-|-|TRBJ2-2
TGTGCCAGCAGCTTAATGGGAGCGGGTACGAACACCGGGGAGCTGTTTTTT
CASSLMGAGTNTGELFF
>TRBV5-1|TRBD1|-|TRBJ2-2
TGCGCCAGCAGCTTACTAACGGGACAGGGTAGCACCGGGGAGCTGTTTTTT
CASSLLTGQGSTGELFF
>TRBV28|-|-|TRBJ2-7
TGTGCCAGCCGGGTATCCAGCTACGAGCAGTACTTC
CASRVSSYEQYF
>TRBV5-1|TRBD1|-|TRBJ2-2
TGCGCCAGCAGCGAGACAGGGTGGGGCACCGGGGAGCTGTTTTTT
CASSETGWGTGELFF
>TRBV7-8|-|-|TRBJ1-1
TGTGCCAGCAGCTTAGCGCGTCAGACCATGAACACTGAAGCTTTCTTT
CASSLARQTMNTEAFF
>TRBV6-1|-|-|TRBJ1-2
TGTGCCAGCAGTCAGGACCGACGGGGAAATGGCTACACCTTC
CASSQDRRGNGYTF
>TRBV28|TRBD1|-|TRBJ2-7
TGTGCCAGCAGTATTATTCTCGGGGGACAGGGTTCATCCTACGAGCAGTACTTC
CASSIILGGQGSSYEQYF
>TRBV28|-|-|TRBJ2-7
TGTGCCAGCAGTTCCCCAGGGGTGGGGGCCTACGAGCAGTACTTC
CASSSPGVGAYEQYF
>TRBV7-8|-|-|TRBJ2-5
TGTGCCAGCACGGTCCAGGTACAAGAGACCCAGTACTTC
CASTVQVQETQYF
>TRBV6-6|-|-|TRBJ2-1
TGTGCCAGCAGTGATAGTGGGTCTGCCGACAATGAGCAGTTCTTC
CASSDSGSADNEQFF
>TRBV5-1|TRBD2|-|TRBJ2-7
TGCGCCAGCAGCTCTACTGGACTAGCGGGAGTGGGCGAGCAGTACTTC
CASSSTGLAGVGEQYF
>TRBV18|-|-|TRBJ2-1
TGTGCCAGCTCACCACCTCTCTTGAGCTCCTACAATGAGCAGTTCTTC
CASSPPLLSSYNEQFF
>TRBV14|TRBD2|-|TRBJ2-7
TGTGCCAGCAGCCAAGCTAGCGGGGAGACCTACGAGCAGTACTTC
CASSQASGETYEQYF
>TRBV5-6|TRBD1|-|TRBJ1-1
TGTGCCAGCACCTTGACAGGGGGCCCGAGAACTGAAGCTTTCTTT
CASTLTGGPRTEAFF
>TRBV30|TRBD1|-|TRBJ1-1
TGTGCCTGGGACAGGGTCGCAACTGAAGCTTTCTTT
CAWDRVATEAFF
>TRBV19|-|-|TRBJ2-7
TGTGCCAGTAGTACACGGACACACTATACCTACGAGCAGTACTTC
CASSTRTHYTYEQYF
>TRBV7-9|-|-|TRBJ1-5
TGTGCCAGCAGCCCGGGTGGTGCGGGGAATCAGCCCCAGCATTTT
CASSPGGAGNQPQHF
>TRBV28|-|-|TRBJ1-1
TGTGCCAGCACAAGGGGTACTGAAGCTTTCTTT
CASTRGTEAFF